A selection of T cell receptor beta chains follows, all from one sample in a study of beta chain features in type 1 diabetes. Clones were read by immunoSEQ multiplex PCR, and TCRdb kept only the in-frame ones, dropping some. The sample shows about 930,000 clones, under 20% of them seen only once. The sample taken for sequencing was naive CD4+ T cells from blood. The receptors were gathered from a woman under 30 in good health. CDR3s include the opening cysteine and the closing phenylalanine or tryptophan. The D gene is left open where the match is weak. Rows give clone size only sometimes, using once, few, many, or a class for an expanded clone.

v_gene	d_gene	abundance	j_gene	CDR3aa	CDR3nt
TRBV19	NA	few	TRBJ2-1	CASSIFYDNEQFF	TGTGCCAGTAGTATCTTTTACGACAATGAGCAGTTCTTC
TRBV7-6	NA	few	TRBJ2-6	CASSLGASGANVLTF	TGTGCCAGCAGCTTGGGGGCCTCTGGGGCCAACGTCCTGACTTTC
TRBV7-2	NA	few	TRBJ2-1	CASSFGTLNNEQFF	TGTGCCAGCAGCTTCGGGACTCTTAACAATGAGCAGTTCTTC
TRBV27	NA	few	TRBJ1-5	CASSWAGWSNQPQHF	TGTGCCAGCAGTTGGGCGGGATGGAGCAATCAGCCCCAGCATTTT
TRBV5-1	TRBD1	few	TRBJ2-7	CASSLGGNYEQYF	TGCGCCAGCAGCCTAGGGGGCAACTACGAGCAGTACTTC
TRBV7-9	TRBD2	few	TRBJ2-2	CASSAVAGNTGELFF	TGTGCCAGCAGCGCCGTAGCGGGGAACACCGGGGAGCTGTTTTTT
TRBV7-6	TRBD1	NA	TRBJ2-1	CASSLAWTGAYNEQFF	TGTGCCAGCAGCTTAGCCTGGACAGGGGCCTACAATGAGCAGTTCTTC
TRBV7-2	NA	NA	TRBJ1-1	CASSLSVYTEAFF	TGTGCCAGCAGCTTAAGCGTGTACACTGAAGCTTTCTTT
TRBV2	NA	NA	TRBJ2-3	CASSVGLGVMGQYF	TGTGCCAGCAGTGTAGGGCTGGGGGTTATGGGGCAGTATTTT
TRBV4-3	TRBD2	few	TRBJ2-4	CASSQASAGARYIQYF	TGCGCCAGCAGCCAAGCCTCAGCGGGAGCTAGATACATTCAGTACTTC
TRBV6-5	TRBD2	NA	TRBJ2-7	CASSLAGGIYEQYF	TGTGCCAGCAGTTTAGCGGGAGGGATCTACGAGCAGTACTTC
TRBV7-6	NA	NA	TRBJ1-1	CASSSGRNTEAFF	TGTGCCAGCAGCTCAGGCCGCAACACTGAAGCTTTCTTT
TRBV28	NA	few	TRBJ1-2	CASVTGNNNYGYTF	TGTGCCAGCGTAACAGGGAACAATAACTATGGCTACACCTTC
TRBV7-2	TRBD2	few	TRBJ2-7	CASTKGTSGRVEQYF	TGTGCCAGCACCAAAGGGACTAGCGGGAGGGTAGAGCAGTACTTC
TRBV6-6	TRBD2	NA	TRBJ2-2	CASSFPSGTNTGELFF	TGTGCCAGCAGTTTCCCAAGCGGGACCAACACCGGGGAGCTGTTTTTT
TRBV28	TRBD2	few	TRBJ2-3	CASSYRTSGMRADTQYF	TGTGCCAGCAGTTATCGGACTAGCGGGATGAGGGCAGATACGCAGTATTTT
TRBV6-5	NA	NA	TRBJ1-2	CASSYSRGDGYTF	TGTGCCAGCAGTTACTCGAGAGGAGATGGCTACACCTTC
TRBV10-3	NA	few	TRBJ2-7	CAISEILGGQYF	TGTGCCATCAGTGAGATTCTAGGTGGGCAGTACTTC
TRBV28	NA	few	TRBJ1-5	CASSLGLRGNQPQHF	TGTGCCAGCAGTTTGGGTCTGCGAGGCAATCAGCCCCAGCATTTT
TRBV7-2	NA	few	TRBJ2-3	CASSLGVDSVTQYF	TGTGCCAGCAGCTTAGGGGTAGACTCAGTCACGCAGTATTTT
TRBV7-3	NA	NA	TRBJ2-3	CASSSTPWGDTQYF	TGTGCCAGCAGCTCGACGCCGTGGGGAGATACGCAGTATTTT
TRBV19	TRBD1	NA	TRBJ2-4	CATSHTGGENIQYF	TGTGCCACAAGTCACACAGGGGGCGAAAACATTCAGTACTTC
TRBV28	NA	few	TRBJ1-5	CASSFGGASQPQHF	TGTGCCAGCAGTTTTGGGGGCGCAAGTCAGCCCCAGCATTTT
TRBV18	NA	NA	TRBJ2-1	CASKAVRGAYHNEQFF	TGTGCCAGCAAAGCGGTAAGGGGTGCCTATCACAATGAGCAGTTCTTC
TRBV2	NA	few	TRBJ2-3	CASSVSDTQYF	TGTGCCAGCAGCGTTTCAGATACGCAGTATTTT
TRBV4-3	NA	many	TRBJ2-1	CASSPEQGRSYNEQFF	TGCGCCAGCAGCCCAGAACAGGGCCGATCCTACAATGAGCAGTTCTTC
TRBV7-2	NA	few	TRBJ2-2	CASSSRVNTGELFF	TGTGCCAGCAGCTCCCGGGTTAACACCGGGGAGCTGTTTTTT
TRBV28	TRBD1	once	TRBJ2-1	CASSSSGTGGFYEQFF	TGTGCCAGCAGTTCGTCCGGGACAGGGGGATTTTATGAGCAGTTCTTC
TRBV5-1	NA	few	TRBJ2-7	CASNTGTIINEQYF	TGCGCCAGCAATACCGGGACCATCATAAACGAGCAGTACTTC
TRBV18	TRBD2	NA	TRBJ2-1	CASSPTRLAGDNEQFF	TGTGCCAGCTCACCTACTCGACTAGCGGGAGACAATGAGCAGTTCTTC
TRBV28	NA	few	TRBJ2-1	CASSEGQGGGNEQFF	TGTGCCAGCAGTGAAGGTCAGGGAGGGGGCAATGAGCAGTTCTTC
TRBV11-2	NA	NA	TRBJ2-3	CASSFGITDTQYF	TGTGCCAGCAGCTTCGGGATTACAGATACGCAGTATTTT
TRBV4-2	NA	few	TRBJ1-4	CASSQGERYKTNEKLFF	TGTGCCAGCAGCCAAGGGGAGAGGTACAAAACTAATGAAAAACTGTTTTTT
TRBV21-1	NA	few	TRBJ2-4	CASSERVLIAKNIQYF	TGTGCCAGCAGCGAAAGGGTCTTAATTGCCAAAAACATTCAGTACTTC
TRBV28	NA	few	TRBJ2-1	CASSLGAAGNYNEQFF	TGTGCCAGCAGTTTAGGGGCGGCGGGAAACTACAATGAGCAGTTCTTC
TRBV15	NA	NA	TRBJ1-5	CATSRIEYQPQHF	TGTGCCACCAGCCGAATAGAATATCAGCCCCAGCATTTT
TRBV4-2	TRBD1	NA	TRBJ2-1	CASSQGQGQRREQFF	TGTGCCAGCAGCCAAGGACAGGGTCAGCGGCGTGAGCAGTTCTTC
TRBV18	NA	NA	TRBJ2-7	CASSPWGRSGREQYF	TGTGCCAGCTCACCATGGGGGCGGTCGGGTCGCGAGCAGTACTTC
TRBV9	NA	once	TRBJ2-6	CASSAPPGKNSQSGANVLTF	TGTGCCAGCAGCGCCCCCCCCGGGAAGAACTCCCAGTCTGGGGCCAACGTCCTGACTTTC
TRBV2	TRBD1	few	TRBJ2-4	CASALDRGKNIQYF	TGTGCCAGCGCTTTGGACAGGGGCAAAAACATTCAGTACTTC
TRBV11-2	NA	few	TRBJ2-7	CASSSIVISYEQYF	TGTGCCAGCAGCTCGATAGTCATTTCCTACGAGCAGTACTTC
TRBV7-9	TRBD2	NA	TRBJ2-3	CASSWGLAIPDTQYF	TGTGCCAGCAGTTGGGGACTAGCGATCCCAGATACGCAGTATTTT